These 18 T cell receptor beta chains came from one sample sequenced in a study of radiation and T cells in renal cell carcinoma (dated by TCRdb to the early 2020s). Libraries were built with the immunoSEQ multiplex PCR assay. The source is immuneACCESS, and TCRdb retained only in-frame sequences with V and J called. Part of the clones is not carried over; for the studies checked, unresolved V genes explain less than half of this, and the remainder is unexplained. In all, the sample holds 70,000 to 80,000 clones, and 80% to 90% of those were seen once. More than 20% of the sample is in the top ten clones. The time point tag for this specimen amounts to: blood 2 weeks post-SBRT. Interpreted using the paper, the treatment or condition label stands for: 15 Gy SBRT to primary tumor, nephrectomy 4 weeks later. This material consisted of blood, taken from a patient whose treatment included radiotherapy and nephrectomy. The source is a woman aged 45-60 years with renal cell carcinoma.

The chain couples TRBV28 to TRBJ1-5; TRBD1 might be the D (5 bases). Germline CDR1 is MDHEN and CDR2 is SYDVKM. CDR3 length: 15 residues. V was shortened by 6 bases and J by 5 bases, with 17 bases between the two germline ends. Written as DNA, the CDR3 is TGTGCCAGCAGGACCGCCGGGACTGTCCATCAGCCCCAGCATTTT. Amino acids: CASRTAGTVHQPQHF.

The rearrangement uses TRBV6-5 and TRBJ1-1; tentatively, D is TRBD1 (5 bases). CDR1 is MNHEY and CDR2 is SVGAGI in the germline V gene. The CDR3 is 16 residues long. V gave up 0 bases and J gave up 1 base, with 12 bases separating them. In DNA form, the CDR3 reads TGTGCCAGCAGTTACTCATTTTACAGGCCGAACACTGAAGCTTTCTTT. Amino acid sequence: CASSYSFYRPNTEAFF.

J is TRBJ1-4 and V is TRBV7-9; no reliable D call. The V and J ends lost 5 bases and 5 bases respectively, with 12 bases between them. The CDR3 is made up of 14 amino acids. The V gene's germline CDR1 is SEHNR and CDR2 FQNEAQ (reference sequence). The CDR3 DNA sequence: TGTGCCAGCAGCAGAGGTGACGAAAATGAAAAACTGTTTTTT. Its translation is CASSRGDENEKLFF. Together with reference TRBV7-9 and TRBJ1-4, the CDR3 gives the full variable domain: DTGVSQNPRHKITKRGQNVTFRCDPISEHNRLYWYRQTLGQGPEFLTYFQNEAQLEKSRLLSDRFSAERPKGSFSTLEIQRTEQGDSAMYLCASSRGDENEKLFFGSGTQLSVL.

The chain recombines TRBV19 with TRBJ2-1, with D maybe TRBD2 (6 bases). The V end was cut by 1 base, the J end by 8 bases, with 6 bases between. Germline lookup yields CDR1 LNHDA and CDR2 SQIVND (reference sequence). The CDR3 is 12 amino acids. In nucleotides, the CDR3 is TGTGCCAGTAGTATAGGGAGGGATGAGCAGTTCTTC. Protein: CASSIGRDEQFF.

This chain joins TRBV28 and TRBJ2-2; TRBD1 matches 11 bases. Germline CDR1 reads MDHEN; CDR2 reads SYDVKM. The CDR3 runs to 13 residues. V trimming: 8 bases; J trimming: 7 bases; junction bases outside the gene matches: 3. CDR3 sequence (DNA): TGTGCCAGCGGGACAGGGGGTTTCGGGGAGCTGTTTTTT. Encoded protein: CASGTGGFGELFF.

This chain connects TRBV11-2 to TRBJ2-4; 7 positions agree with TRBD1. Trimming took 5 bases from V and 8 from J; bases not matched to a gene: 15. Germline CDR1 is SGHAT and CDR2 is FQNNGV. This CDR3 comprises 16 residues. CDR3 protein: CASSPDLETGSYIQYF. Written as DNA, the CDR3 is TGTGCCAGCAGCCCCGATCTAGAGACAGGGTCGTACATTCAGTACTTC. Full variable domain (remainder filled in from reference TRBV11-2 and TRBJ2-4): EAGVAQSPRYKIIEKRQSVAFWCNPISGHATLYWYQQILGQGPKLLIQFQNNGVVDDSQLPKDRFSAERLKGVDSTLKIQPAKLEDSAVYLCASSPDLETGSYIQYFGAGTRLSVL.

In regard to this clone: The junction does not match germline at one end; this may be a read error. The chain has TRBV2 and TRBJ2-1; TRBD2 aligns across 9 bases. This CDR3 contains 14 residues. The V gene's germline CDR1 is SNHLY and CDR2 FYNNEI. CDR3 amino acids: CASSQAGGRSEQFF. Written as DNA, the CDR3 is TGTGCCAGCAGTCAAGCGGGGGGAAGGTCTGAGCAGTTCTTC.

The rearrangement links TRBV27 to TRBJ1-4, with D hard to call. The germline gives CDR1 MNHEY, CDR2 SMNVEV (reference sequence). This CDR3 is built from 18 residues. V lost 6 bases to trimming and J lost 8 bases, with 28 bases between them. CDR3 sequence: CASRNLTGMISGSEKLFF. As DNA, the CDR3 is TGTGCCAGCAGAAACCTAACCGGGATGATATCGGGATCCGAAAAACTGTTTTTT. The full variable domain, with the rest looked up from reference TRBV27 and TRBJ1-4, is EAQVTQNPRYLITVTGKKLTVTCSQNMNHEYMSWYRQDPGLGLRQIYYSMNVEVTDKGDVPEGYKVSRKEKRNFPLILESPSPNQTSLYFCASRNLTGMISGSEKLFFGSGTQLSVL.

This chain connects TRBV18 to TRBJ1-5; 7 nucleotides agree with TRBD1. CDR3 size: 14 residues. The junction had 4 bases not matched to a gene; V was cut back by 1 base and J by 7 bases. The germline CDR1 and CDR2 sequences are KGHSH and LQKENI. CDR3 protein: CASSPQGAQQPQHF. The CDR3 region has the DNA TGTGCCAGCTCACCACAGGGGGCTCAACAGCCCCAGCATTTT.

This clone was seen only a few times. The gene calls are TRBV28 and TRBJ1-1; D call uncertain. V dropped 7 bases and J dropped 5 bases, with 11 bases sitting between them. The CDR3 runs 12 residues. Germline-derived CDR1 and CDR2 are MDHEN and SYDVKM. DNA of the CDR3: TGTGCCAGCAACACTTATAGGACTGAAGCTTTCTTT. Its protein is CASNTYRTEAFF.

The chain is built from TRBV7-9 and TRBJ2-7, with D perhaps given as TRBD1 or TRBD2 (5 bases each). Germline V lookup: CDR1 SEHNR, CDR2 FQNEAQ (reference sequence). V was shortened by 5 bases and J by 4 bases, with 15 bases between the two germline ends. The CDR3 length is 14 residues. The CDR3 region is CASSPGRPIYEQYF. For the CDR3, the DNA is TGTGCCAGCAGCCCGGGACGGCCGATTTACGAGCAGTACTTC.

The V and J genes are TRBV11-2 and TRBJ1-1; D is unclear. The germline CDR1 and CDR2 sequences are SGHAT and FQNNGV. CDR3 length: 15 residues. Trimming shortened V by 2 bases and J by 3 bases, and 13 bases separated the two germline ends. CDR3 protein: CASSLLGRWDTEAFF. Here the CDR3 DNA reads TGTGCCAGCAGCTTATTAGGGCGCTGGGACACTGAAGCTTTCTTT.

The rearrangement links TRBV19 to TRBJ2-6; possible D gene TRBD1, 5 bases. This CDR3 is built from 15 residues. The germline V gene encodes CDR1 LNHDA and CDR2 SQIVND (reference sequence). V lost 9 bases and J lost 1, with 13 bases in between. CDR3 DNA sequence: TGTGCCAGCAGAGTTACAGGTTCTGGGGCCAACGTCCTGACTTTC. It codes for CASRVTGSGANVLTF.

The DNA of the CDR3 is TGCGCCAGCAGCCAATTGACAGGGGGCGGGGGTGGCTACACCTTC. Residues: CASSQLTGGGGGYTF. V usage is TRBV4-3 and J usage is TRBJ1-2; 10 nucleotides align to TRBD1. Per germline, CDR1 LGHNA and CDR2 YSLEER. The J segment lost 7 bases and the V segment lost 2 bases, leaving 7 bases of the junction unmatched. The CDR3 is 15 residues long.

In this sample, this clone turned up once. V gene TRBV5-1 combines with J gene TRBJ2-1; 12 nucleotides agree with TRBD2. The junction had 8 bases not matched to a gene; V was cut back by 4 bases and J by 9 bases. This CDR3 is built from 15 residues. Germline CDR1 and CDR2: SGHRS and YFSETQ. The CDR3 DNA is TGCGCCAGCAGCCGACTGGCTAGCGGGGGGGGTGAGCAGTTCTTC. Its protein is CASSRLASGGGEQFF.

The V call is TRBV6-1, the J call TRBJ1-5; D gene unclear. The CDR3 consists of 15 residues. CDR1 is MNHNS and CDR2 is SASEGT in the germline V gene. The ends were cut back, 4 bases at V and 5 bases at J, with 15 bases in the middle. Here the CDR3 DNA reads TGTGCCAGCAGTGTTAGCAGCCCCGGGGATCAGCCCCAGCATTTT. The encoded protein is CASSVSSPGDQPQHF.

The chain couples TRBV7-9 to TRBJ1-2, with TRBD1 matching 7 bases. V was clipped by 5 bases and J by 1 base; unmatched bases: 7. This CDR3 comprises 15 residues. Germline V lookup: CDR1 SEHNR, CDR2 FQNEAQ (reference sequence). The CDR3 nucleotides read TGTGCCAGCAGCCGGGACAGCCGAAATAACTATGGCTACACCTTC. This sequence encodes CASSRDSRNNYGYTF.

The chain links TRBV7-6 to TRBJ1-5; D remains ambiguous. V lost 3 bases and J lost 2, with 17 bases in between. This CDR3 is 17 amino acids long. The V gene's germline CDR1 is SGHVS and CDR2 FNYEAQ. CDR3 residues: CASSFRPGPYGNQPQHF. As DNA, the CDR3 is TGTGCCAGCAGCTTCCGCCCGGGCCCCTACGGCAATCAGCCCCAGCATTTT.